These 21 T cell receptor beta chains originate from one sample sequenced in a study of neurological immune-mediated disorders. TCRdb called the 5' RACE reads again in MiXCR, with one record for every CDR3 protein. The top ten hold roughly 5.3% of the sample, which has approximately 50,000 distinct CDR3 sequences, over 9% seen once. The sequenced sample was PBMCs. The receptors stem from a man aged 65-85 years with HTLV-1-associated myelopathy (HAM/TSP).

The chain uses TRBV28 and TRBJ2-3; 7 positions match TRBD2. The germline gives CDR1 MDHEN, CDR2 SYDVKM. V shed 5 bases, J shed 7 bases, and the junction held 12 bases outside the gene matches. The CDR3 spans 15 residues. CDR3: CASSVGGSSTYTQYF. The CDR3 DNA reads as TGTGCCAGCAGTGTCGGCGGGAGCAGTACGTATACGCAGTATTTT. Based on the CDR3 plus reference TRBV28 and TRBJ2-3, the full variable domain is DVKVTQSSRYLVKRTGEKVFLECVQDMDHENMFWYRQDPGLGLRLIYFSYDVKMKEKGDIPEGYSVSREKKERFSLILESASTNQTSMYLCASSVGGSSTYTQYFGPGTRLTVL.

With regard to this clonotype: At one end the junction does not follow the germline gene, possibly because of a read error. This chain connects TRBV20-1 to TRBJ2-5; 8 bases are a match to TRBD2. The CDR3 totals 13 residues. CDR1 is DFQATT, CDR2 SNEGSKA, per germline (reference sequence). CDR3 amino acids: CSAPTSGKESQYF. In DNA, the CDR3 is TGCAGTGCTCCCACTAGCGGAAAAGAGAGCCAGTACTTC.

This clonotype was counted ten times or more. This rearrangement joins TRBV12-3 or TRBV12-4 to TRBJ2-7, with D possibly being TRBD1 (5 bases). The V gene lost 6 bases and the J gene lost 2 bases, with 17 bases spanning the gap. This CDR3 is built from 15 residues. CDR3 region: CASSPARAVTYEQYF. The DNA of the CDR3 is TGTGCCAGCAGCCCCGCCAGGGCAGTAACCTACGAGCAGTACTTC.

This clonotype was recorded many times. V gene TRBV20-1 combines with J gene TRBJ1-5; 7 nucleotides align to TRBD1. The CDR3 loop spans 19 amino acids. Germline values: CDR1 DFQATT, CDR2 SNEGSKA (reference sequence). The V segment lost 6 bases and the J segment 1 base; nucleotides outside the gene matches: 21. This CDR3 reads CSASRLDRKEGESNQPQHF. The DNA of the CDR3 is TGCAGTGCCAGCCGCCTGGACAGGAAAGAGGGTGAGAGCAATCAGCCCCAGCATTTT.

This clonotype was picked up many times. The rearrangement links TRBV5-1 to TRBJ2-3, with D uncertain. V was pared by 5 bases and J by 0 bases, with 10 bases between. The germline V gene has CDR1 SGHRS and CDR2 YFSETQ. The length of the CDR3 is 14 residues. The CDR3: CASRVATSTDTQYF. The CDR3 bases are TGCGCCAGCAGGGTAGCCACTAGCACAGATACGCAGTATTTT.

This clonotype was seen just once. A much larger clone lies one base from this, so it may be a read error. The chain links TRBV29-1 to TRBJ2-1, with D tentatively TRBD1 or TRBD2 (6 bases each). V gave up 8 bases and J gave up 10 bases, with 15 bases separating them. The CDR3 contains 11 residues. Per the germline V gene, CDR1 is SQVTM and CDR2 is ANQGSEA. The CDR3 sequence is CSSRRGEEQFF. DNA of the CDR3: TGCAGCTCTCGAAGGGGGGAGGAGCAGTTCTTC.

This clonotype was recorded at least ten times. The chain carries TRBV5-1 and TRBJ2-1; D remains ambiguous. V lost 4 bases to trimming and J lost 7 bases, with 18 bases between them. Germline V gene lookup returns CDR1 SGHRS and CDR2 YFSETQ. This CDR3 has 15 residues. CDR3 amino acids: CASSIGYGPRNEQFF. The CDR3 nucleotides read TGCGCCAGCAGCATTGGGTATGGGCCTCGGAATGAGCAGTTCTTC.

This clonotype was seen repeatedly, ten times or more. V is TRBV20-1 and J is TRBJ2-5; a possible D gene is TRBD2 (6 bases). This CDR3 spans 15 amino acids. Germline CDR1 and CDR2: DFQATT and SNEGSKA (reference sequence). Trimming took off 6 bases at V and 3 bases at J, with 20 bases between the two ends. This chain's CDR3 is CSAKTRGRREETQYF. CDR3 bases: TGCAGTGCCAAAACCCGGGGGAGGAGGGAAGAGACCCAGTACTTC.

The sample holds many counts of this clonotype. V and J are TRBV10-3 and TRBJ2-1; 12 bases line up with TRBD2. The CDR3 consists of 16 residues. With V trimmed by 4 bases and J by 1 base, 2 bases remained unmatched. Looked up from germline, CDR1 is ENHRY and CDR2 is SYGVKD. CDR3 region: CAISGTSGTSYNEQFF. In DNA, the CDR3 is TGTGCCATCAGTGGGACTAGCGGGACTTCCTACAATGAGCAGTTCTTC.

This clonotype was detected ten times or more. The chain recombines TRBV20-1 with TRBJ2-7; D is perhaps TRBD1 (6 bases). CDR1 is DFQATT and CDR2 is SNEGSKA in the germline V gene (reference sequence). The CDR3 covers 14 residues. V was shortened by 0 bases and J by 5 bases, with 14 bases between the two germline ends. CDR3 bases: TGCAGTGCTAGAGAACGGCAGGGGCCTCACGAGCAGTACTTC. Its protein product is CSARERQGPHEQYF.

This clonotype was observed many times. The chain is built from TRBV5-5 and TRBJ2-5; D call uncertain. CDR3 length equals 12 residues. Germline lookup yields CDR1 SGHKS and CDR2 YYEKEE (reference sequence). Trimming cost V 3 bases and J 5 bases, with 8 bases left between them. CDR3 protein: CASSSREETQYF. Here the CDR3 DNA reads TGTGCCAGCAGCTCTAGAGAGGAGACCCAGTACTTC.

This clonotype was seen repeatedly, ten times or more. The chain uses TRBV7-7 and TRBJ2-3, with no clear D. The CDR3 is 13 amino acids. CDR1 is SSHAT, CDR2 FNYEAQ, per germline (reference sequence). Trimming took 6 bases from V and 5 from J, leaving 12 bases between them. The CDR3 reads CASSYTNGDTQYF. The DNA for the CDR3 is TGTGCCAGCAGTTACACAAATGGAGATACGCAGTATTTT.

This clonotype rates as medium-sized. CDR3 nucleotides: TGTGCCACCAGTGATCGAGCAGGGGTTCAGCCCCAGCATTTT. Translated: CATSDRAGVQPQHF. This rearrangement joins TRBV24-1 to TRBJ1-5; maybe TRBD1 (6 bases). Looked up from germline, CDR1 is KGHDR and CDR2 is SFDVKD. The length of the CDR3 is 14 residues. Trimming took 3 bases from V and 6 from J, leaving 11 bases between them.

This clonotype occurred many times. The genes are TRBV7-2 and TRBJ2-2; D is ambiguous. The V end was cut by 3 bases, the J end by 5 bases, with 7 bases between. The CDR3 has 13 amino acids. Germline assignment: CDR1 SGHTA and CDR2 FQGNSA. DNA for the CDR3: TGTGCCAGCAGCTTGCTCGGTACCGGGGAGCTGTTTTTT. It yields the protein CASSLLGTGELFF.

There are many counts of this clonotype. The chain joins TRBV7-7 to TRBJ2-3; possible D gene TRBD2, 6 bases. The germline V gene has CDR1 SSHAT and CDR2 FNYEAQ (reference sequence). Trimming removed 4 bases from V and 2 bases from J, with 13 bases in between. There are 15 residues in the CDR3. CDR3 DNA: TGTGCCAGCAGCTACGGGCGGGGCAACACAGATACGCAGTATTTT. This translates into CASSYGRGNTDTQYF.

This clonotype came up many times. J is TRBJ2-3 and V is TRBV27, with TRBD1 identical over 7 bases. The CDR3 is 14 residues long. Germline CDR1 MNHEY, CDR2 SMNVEV (reference sequence). With 2 bases clipped from V and 1 base from J, the junction kept 0 bases outside the gene matches. Here the CDR3 reads CASSLQGGTDTQYF. In DNA form, the CDR3 reads TGTGCCAGCAGTTTACAGGGGGGCACAGATACGCAGTATTTT.

This clonotype was counted ten times or more. V and J are TRBV20-1 and TRBJ1-6; TRBD1 is a possible D gene (6 bases). V was shortened by 7 bases and J by 10 bases, with 20 bases between the two germline ends. Germline V CDR1 and CDR2: DFQATT, SNEGSKA (reference sequence). The CDR3 runs 14 residues. CDR3 nucleotide sequence: TGCAGTGTCGATTCAGGGGTTCAGGGGTCACCCCTCCACTTT. It is translated as CSVDSGVQGSPLHF.

Many counts were recorded for this clonotype. The V and J genes are TRBV7-3 and TRBJ2-3, with D perhaps assigned TRBD1 or TRBD2 (5 bases each). The CDR3 consists of 14 residues. Germline lookup yields CDR1 SGHTA and CDR2 FQGTGA. Trimming removed 6 bases at V and 0 bases at J, with 10 bases between. The CDR3 reads CASSLGVSTDTQYF. CDR3 bases: TGTGCCAGCAGTTTGGGGGTTAGCACAGATACGCAGTATTTT. Using reference TRBV7-3 and TRBJ2-3 for the parts outside the CDR3, the full variable domain is GAGVSQTPSNKVTEKGKYVELRCDPISGHTALYWYRQSLGQGPEFLIYFQGTGAADDSGLPNDRFFAVRPEGSVSTLKIQRTERGDSAVYLCASSLGVSTDTQYFGPGTRLTVL.

This clonotype was observed at least ten times. The V call is TRBV24-1, the J call TRBJ2-3; tentative D call: TRBD2 (5 bases). V lost 4 bases and J 6 bases, leaving 16 bases between the germline ends. Germline assignment: CDR1 KGHDR and CDR2 SFDVKD. The CDR3 spans 15 residues. This CDR3 reads CATSDPRTPTDTQYF. The CDR3 DNA is TGTGCCACCAGTGACCCCCGGACTCCTACCGATACGCAGTATTTT.

This clonotype has a count of ten or more. J is TRBJ1-1 and V is TRBV7-2; D unresolved. Per the germline V gene, CDR1 is SGHTA and CDR2 is FQGNSA. V was cut by 2 bases and J by 7 bases, with 8 bases left in between. The CDR3 sequence is 12 residues long. For the CDR3, the DNA is TGTGCCAGCAGCTTACGGGCAGTTGAAGCTTTCTTT. This sequence encodes CASSLRAVEAFF.

This clonotype was picked up many times. The rearrangement uses TRBV29-1 and TRBJ2-3; D gene unclear. The CDR3 contains 14 residues. Trimming took off 3 bases at V and 6 bases at J, with 16 bases between the two ends. Looked up from germline, CDR1 is SQVTM and CDR2 is ANQGSEA. CDR3 coding DNA: TGCAGCGTTGAGGGCACCTACTTGGCCGATACGCAGTATTTT. It is translated as CSVEGTYLADTQYF.